The T cell receptor (beta chain) described here comes from a study of CD8 T cells in ankylosing spondylitis. A single record per CDR3 protein comes from TCRdb applying MiXCR to the 5' RACE reads. The table shows about 220,000 distinct CDR3 sequences, with more than 9% occurring only once. The CDR3 extends over 14 amino acids. V dropped 7 bases and J dropped 3 bases, with 14 bases sitting between them. In germline, CDR1 is KGHDR, CDR2 SFDVKD. The TCR originated in a male donor with ankylosing spondylitis or in good health (not recorded which). The sequenced material came from blood, either unsorted or a sorted T cell fraction (not recorded which). This chain uses TRBV24-1 with TRBJ2-5, with D tentatively TRBD1 or TRBD2 (5 bases each). CDR3 in amino acids: CATSAGTGKETQYF. DNA of the CDR3: TGTGCCACCAGCGCCGGGACGGGAAAAGAGACCCAGTACTTC.